These 24 T cell receptor beta chains share one sample of origin, sequenced in a study of blood T cell repertoires in COVID-19. Generated by immunoSEQ multiplex PCR, the TCRdb table keeps only in-frame clones and is missing some. The data show some 150,000 clones, with about four fifths seen just once and 2.2% held by the top ten. The sequencing sample was made of peripheral blood. The receptors derive from a man aged 65-85 years with acute or convalescent COVID-19.

There are a few counts of this clone. The chain has TRBV5-4 and TRBJ1-6; TRBD1 matches at 8 bases. J was trimmed by 9 bases and V by 0 bases; bases with no gene match: 8. This CDR3 has 16 residues. Germline loops: CDR1 SGHNT, CDR2 YYREEE (reference sequence). The CDR3: CASSLDGQGAASPLHF. The CDR3 DNA sequence: TGTGCCAGCAGCTTGGATGGGCAGGGGGCGGCTTCACCCCTCCACTTT.

The chain has TRBV13 and TRBJ1-1; 9 bases map to TRBD1. The CDR3 sequence is 19 residues long. Germline loops: CDR1 PRHDT, CDR2 FYEKMQ (reference sequence). V trimming: 1 base; J trimming: 0 bases; junction bases outside the gene matches: 12. DNA of the CDR3: TGTGCCAGCAGCTTAGTACCCTTCGACGACAGGGGGGTGAACACTGAAGCTTTCTTT. Amino acids: CASSLVPFDDRGVNTEAFF. Combining the CDR3 with reference TRBV13 and TRBJ1-1 gives the whole variable domain AAGVIQSPRHLIKEKRETATLKCYPIPRHDTVYWYQQGPGQDPQFLISFYEKMQSDKGSIPDRFSAQQFSDYHSELNMSSLELGDSALYFCASSLVPFDDRGVNTEAFFGQGTRLTVV.

The chain recombines TRBV21-1 with TRBJ2-3; the table's D gene call, TRBD2, was not cross checked with the DNA. TRBV21-1 is shown as a pseudogene. There are 13 residues in the CDR3. CDR3 sequence (DNA): TGTGCCAGCAGCAAAAACGGGACAGATACGCAGTATTTT. This codes for CASSKNGTDTQYF.

The chain links TRBV6-5 to TRBJ2-7; 10 bases are shared with TRBD2. With 6 bases clipped from V and 7 bases from J, the junction kept 6 bases outside the gene matches. The CDR3 extends over 13 amino acids. Germline CDR1 reads MNHEY; CDR2 reads SVGAGI. CDR3 bases: TGTGCCAGCAGGCCGGGACTAGCGAGAGAGCAGTACTTC. Translated, it gives CASRPGLAREQYF.

This clone was counted ten times or more. The J gene is TRBJ2-5, the V gene TRBV7-9, with 9 bases that match TRBD2. The germline V gene encodes CDR1 SEHNR and CDR2 FQNEAQ (reference sequence). The CDR3 contains 18 residues. V shed 5 bases, J shed 2 bases, and the junction held 15 bases outside the gene matches. CDR3 sequence (DNA): TGTGCCAGCAGCCGAGCTAGCGGGGCACGAAGTCCACAAGAGACCCAGTACTTC. This codes for CASSRASGARSPQETQYF.

The rearrangement joins TRBV7-3 to TRBJ2-1, with TRBD1 matching over 7 bases. The CDR3 covers 14 residues. In germline, CDR1 is SGHTA, CDR2 FQGTGA. With 5 bases clipped from V and 8 bases from J, the junction kept 9 bases outside the gene matches. The CDR3: CASSPRQGTDEQFF. The DNA for the CDR3 is TGTGCCAGCAGCCCAAGACAGGGAACCGATGAGCAGTTCTTC.

The chain joins TRBV29-1 to TRBJ1-1, with D perhaps matching TRBD1 (6 bases). The CDR3 length is 13 residues. Trimming cost V 6 bases and J 7 bases, with 18 bases left between them. Germline V gene lookup returns CDR1 SQVTM and CDR2 ANQGSEA. CDR3 nucleotide sequence: TGCAGCGTCGGGACAACCAAGGTCAGTGAAGCTTTCTTT. Translating it yields CSVGTTKVSEAFF.

This clone was observed once. The chain employs TRBV19 and TRBJ1-2; TRBD1 aligns across 8 bases. CDR1 LNHDA and CDR2 SQIVND come from the germline V gene (reference sequence). The CDR3 sequence is 14 residues long. The junction had 9 bases not matched to a gene; V was cut back by 3 bases and J by 9 bases. The CDR3 is CASSIMGTGSRYTF. The CDR3 bases are TGTGCCAGTAGTATCATGGGGACAGGCTCCCGCTACACCTTC. Drawing the rest from reference TRBV19 and TRBJ1-2, the complete variable domain is DGGITQSPKYLFRKEGQNVTLSCEQNLNHDAMYWYRQDPGQGLRLIYYSQIVNDFQKGDIAEGYSVSREKKESFPLTVTSAQKNPTAFYLCASSIMGTGSRYTFGSGTRLTVV.

The chain carries TRBV9 and TRBJ2-1; 8 positions match TRBD2. V was pared by 0 bases and J by 0 bases, with 2 bases of the junction left unmatched. Germline loops: CDR1 SGDLS, CDR2 YYNGEE. This CDR3 comprises 16 residues. The CDR3 nucleotides read TGTGCCAGCAGCGTAGCGGGGACTAGCTCCTACAATGAGCAGTTCTTC. Translating gives CASSVAGTSSYNEQFF.

The chain links TRBV5-1 to TRBJ2-7; D is unresolved. CDR1 SGHRS and CDR2 YFSETQ come from the germline V gene. The CDR3 has 12 residues. V lost 0 bases to trimming and J lost 5 bases, with 6 bases between them. CDR3 in DNA: TGCGCCAGCAGCTTGGGTCGTAACGAGCAGTACTTC. It encodes CASSLGRNEQYF.

The chain joins TRBV20-1 to TRBJ2-3, with 7 bases fitting TRBD2. Germline V gene sequence: CDR1 DFQATT, CDR2 SNEGSKA (reference sequence). With V trimmed by 3 bases and J by 2 bases, 8 bases remained unmatched. This CDR3 is 15 amino acids long. Here the CDR3 reads CSASSLAEPTDTQYF. CDR3 bases: TGCAGTGCTAGTTCTCTAGCGGAGCCCACAGATACGCAGTATTTT.

The J gene is TRBJ2-1, the V gene TRBV6-6; D is uncertain. Per the germline V gene, CDR1 is MNHNY and CDR2 is SVGAGI (reference sequence). V dropped 6 bases and J dropped 0 bases, with 9 bases sitting between them. The CDR3 extends over 14 amino acids. The CDR3 loop reads CASRELLSYNEQFF. In DNA, the CDR3 is TGTGCCAGCAGGGAGCTCCTCTCCTACAATGAGCAGTTCTTC.

The J gene is TRBJ2-7, the V gene TRBV11-3, with D perhaps matching TRBD2 (7 bases). Looked up from germline, CDR1 is SGHNT and CDR2 is YENEEA. Trimming cost V 3 bases and J 3 bases, with 18 bases left between them. This CDR3 region has 16 residues. The CDR3 is CASSFIWEGGGYEQYF. The CDR3 DNA is TGTGCCAGCAGCTTCATCTGGGAAGGGGGGGGCTACGAGCAGTACTTC.

V and J are TRBV27 and TRBJ2-7; 8 positions match TRBD2. CDR1 is MNHEY, CDR2 SMNVEV, per germline (reference sequence). The CDR3 totals 15 residues. V dropped 6 bases and J dropped 4; count of bases not matched to a gene: 11. The CDR3 DNA sequence: TGTGCCAGCAGCACTAGCGGAGTTTTTCATTACGAGCAGTACTTC. It translates to CASSTSGVFHYEQYF.

CDR3 bases: TGCGCCAGCAGTGACTCAGGAAGTATTCAGGGCTACACCTTC. Protein product: CASSDSGSIQGYTF. This sequence joins TRBV10-2 and TRBJ1-2; D unresolved. CDR1 and CDR2 from the germline V gene are WSHSY and SAAADI. Trimming removed 3 bases at V and 8 bases at J, with 16 bases between. This CDR3 region has 14 residues.

The gene calls are TRBV4-2 and TRBJ2-1, with 8 bases aligning to TRBD2. The germline V gene has CDR1 LGHNA and CDR2 YNFKEQ. This CDR3 region has 17 residues. The V segment lost 4 bases and the J segment 0 bases; nucleotides outside the gene matches: 8. The CDR3 DNA is TGTGCCAGCAGCCGTACTAGCGGTCCGAGCTCCTACAATGAGCAGTTCTTC. Protein: CASSRTSGPSSYNEQFF.

The chain has TRBV2 and TRBJ2-7; a possible D gene is TRBD2 (6 bases). The CDR3 runs 12 residues. V was trimmed by 6 bases and J by 0 bases, leaving 6 bases between them. The germline V gene encodes CDR1 SNHLY and CDR2 FYNNEI. The CDR3 DNA is TGTGCCAGCAGCGGGAGCTCCTACGAGCAGTACTTC. Residues: CASSGSSYEQYF.

This chain uses TRBV6-6 with TRBJ1-1, with no clear D. Germline values: CDR1 MNHNY, CDR2 SVGAGI (reference sequence). V lost 6 bases and J lost 4, with 21 bases in between. This CDR3 comprises 16 residues. The DNA for the CDR3 is TGTGCCAGCAGCCGTACTTCGCCCGGGGAAGGCACTGAAGCTTTCTTT. It is translated as CASSRTSPGEGTEAFF.

V usage is TRBV28 and J usage is TRBJ2-1; a weak D match, TRBD2 (6 bases). This CDR3 is 16 amino acids long. Looked up from germline, CDR1 is MDHEN and CDR2 is SYDVKM. The V and J ends lost 4 bases and 8 bases respectively, with 21 bases between them. The CDR3 loop reads CASSSPSASAFYEQFF. The CDR3 nucleotides are TGTGCCAGCAGTTCCCCTAGCGCGTCCGCTTTCTATGAGCAGTTCTTC.

The chain links TRBV6-5 to TRBJ2-7; 10 bases map to TRBD1. Germline trimming cut 4 bases from V and 4 bases from J; bases unmatched to any gene: 4. Germline V gene sequence: CDR1 MNHEY, CDR2 SVGAGI. This CDR3 has 14 residues. The CDR3 spells CASSFPGQGYEQYF. In DNA, the CDR3 is TGTGCCAGCAGTTTCCCGGGACAGGGGTACGAGCAGTACTTC.

This chain uses TRBV3-1 (or the pseudogene TRBV3-2) with TRBJ1-1; 10 nucleotides line up with TRBD1. CDR3 length: 15 residues. The germline V gene has CDR1 LGHDT and CDR2 YNNKEL (reference sequence). The J segment lost 8 bases and the V segment lost 2 bases, leaving 8 bases of the junction unmatched. The CDR3 is CASSQPTGGEFEAFF. CDR3 DNA: TGTGCCAGCAGCCAACCGACAGGGGGCGAGTTCGAAGCTTTCTTT.

The genes are TRBV5-1 and TRBJ2-5; D is perhaps TRBD1 (6 bases). Deletions cut 1 base from V and 4 bases from J, with 8 bases between. Germline CDR1 and CDR2: SGHRS and YFSETQ. The CDR3 runs 13 residues. CDR3 nucleotide sequence: TGCGCCAGCAGCTTGATGACAGGAGAGACCCAGTACTTC. This translates into CASSLMTGETQYF.

This clone was detected only a few times. This chain uses TRBV10-1 with TRBJ1-1; perhaps TRBD1 as D (6 bases). Germline V gene lookup returns CDR1 WNHNN and CDR2 SYGVQD (reference sequence). V gave up 6 bases and J gave up 0 bases, with 11 bases separating them. The CDR3 length is 14 residues. Here the CDR3 reads CASRNRAMNTEAFF. The CDR3 DNA follows: TGCGCCAGCAGAAACAGGGCGATGAACACTGAAGCTTTCTTT.

This chain connects TRBV7-2 to TRBJ1-2; D perhaps matches TRBD1 (5 bases). The CDR3 extends over 15 amino acids. V was trimmed by 3 bases and J by 4 bases, leaving 15 bases between them. In germline, CDR1 is SGHTA, CDR2 FQGNSA. CDR3 residues: CASSFVRVFGYGYTF. CDR3 nucleotides: TGTGCCAGCAGCTTCGTCAGGGTTTTTGGCTATGGCTACACCTTC.